This TCR beta chain was captured in a study of blood T cell repertoires in COVID-19. As for the study in general: The United States, Italy and Spain supplied acute and convalescent COVID-19 samples. T cells, B-cell-depleted T cells, or PBMCs provided the cDNA or gDNA that served as material.

From germline, CDR1 is SGHAT and CDR2 FQNNGV. Trimming pared 5 bases from V and 3 bases from J, leaving 5 bases between. This CDR3 comprises 11 residues. Assay: immunoSEQ multiplex PCR; the TCRdb copy retains only in-frame clones and omits some. Of 40,000 to 50,000 clones in the sample, more than 90% were seen once. Input material: peripheral blood. The chain couples TRBV11-2 to TRBJ2-7; no firm D call. This receptor was taken from a human donor in a cohort sampled during active COVID-19. CDR3 sequence: CASSPLYEQYF. The DNA for the CDR3 is TGTGCCAGCAGCCCCCTCTACGAGCAGTACTTC.